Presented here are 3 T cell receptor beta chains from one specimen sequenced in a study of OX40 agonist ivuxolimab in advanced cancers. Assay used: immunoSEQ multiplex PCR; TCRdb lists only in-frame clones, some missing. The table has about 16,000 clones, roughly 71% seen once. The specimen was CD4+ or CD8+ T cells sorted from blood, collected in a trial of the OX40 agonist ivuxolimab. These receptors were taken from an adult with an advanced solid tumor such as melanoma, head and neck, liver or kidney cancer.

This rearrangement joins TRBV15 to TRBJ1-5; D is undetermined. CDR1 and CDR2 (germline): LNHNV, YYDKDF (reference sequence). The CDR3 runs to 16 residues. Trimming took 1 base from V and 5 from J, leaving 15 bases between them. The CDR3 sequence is CATSRVPATPHQPQHF. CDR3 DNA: TGTGCCACCAGCAGAGTGCCAGCTACTCCCCATCAGCCCCAGCATTTT.

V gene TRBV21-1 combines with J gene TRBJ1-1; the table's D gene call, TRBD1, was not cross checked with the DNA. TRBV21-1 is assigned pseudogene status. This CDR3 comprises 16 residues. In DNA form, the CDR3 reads TGTGCCAACGTTAGACCGCGACAGAACATGAACACTGAAGCTTTCTTT. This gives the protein CANVRPRQNMNTEAFF.

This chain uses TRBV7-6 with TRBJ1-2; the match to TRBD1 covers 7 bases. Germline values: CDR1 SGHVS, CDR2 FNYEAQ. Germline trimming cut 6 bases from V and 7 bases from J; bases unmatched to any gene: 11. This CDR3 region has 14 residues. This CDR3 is CASSYSKGAGGYTF. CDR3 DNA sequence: TGTGCCAGCAGTTACTCCAAGGGGGCGGGTGGCTACACCTTC.